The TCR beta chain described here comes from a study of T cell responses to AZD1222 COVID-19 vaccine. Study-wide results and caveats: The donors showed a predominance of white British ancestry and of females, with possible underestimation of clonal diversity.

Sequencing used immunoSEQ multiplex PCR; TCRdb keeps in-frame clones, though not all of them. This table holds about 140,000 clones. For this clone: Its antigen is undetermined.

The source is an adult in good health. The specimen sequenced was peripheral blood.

The chain's CDR3 is CASSADRGSSYGYTF. The CDR3 nucleotides read TGCGCCAGCAGTGCTGACAGGGGGAGTAGCTATGGCTACACCTTC. The gene calls are TRBV10-2 and TRBJ1-2; 9 bases agree with TRBD1. V lost 4 bases, J lost 4 bases, and 7 bases stayed unmatched. Germline loops: CDR1 WSHSY, CDR2 SAAADI. The CDR3 sequence is 15 residues long.